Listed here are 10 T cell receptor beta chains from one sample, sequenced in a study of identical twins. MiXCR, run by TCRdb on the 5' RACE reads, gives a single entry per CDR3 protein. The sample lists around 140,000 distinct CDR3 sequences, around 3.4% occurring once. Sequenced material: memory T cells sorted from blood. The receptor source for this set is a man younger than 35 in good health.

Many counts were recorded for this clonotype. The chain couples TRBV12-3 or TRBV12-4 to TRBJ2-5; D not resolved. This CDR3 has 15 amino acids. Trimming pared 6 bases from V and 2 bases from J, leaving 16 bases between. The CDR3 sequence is CASRSREGRQETQYF. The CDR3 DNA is TGTGCCAGCAGATCTAGGGAAGGACGGCAAGAGACCCAGTACTTC.

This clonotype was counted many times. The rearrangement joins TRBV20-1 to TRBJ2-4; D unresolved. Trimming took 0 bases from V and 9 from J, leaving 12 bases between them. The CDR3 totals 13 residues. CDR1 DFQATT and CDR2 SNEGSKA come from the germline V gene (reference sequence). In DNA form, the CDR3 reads TGCAGTGCTAGAGATCCCTACCTAGGCATTCAGTACTTC. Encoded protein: CSARDPYLGIQYF.

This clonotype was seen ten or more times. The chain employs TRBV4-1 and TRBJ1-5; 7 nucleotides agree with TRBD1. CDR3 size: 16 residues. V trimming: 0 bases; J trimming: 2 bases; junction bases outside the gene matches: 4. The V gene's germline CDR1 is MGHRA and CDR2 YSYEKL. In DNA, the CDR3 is TGCGCCAGCAGCCAAGAAGGGGGCAGGGGCAATCAGCCCCAGCATTTT. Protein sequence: CASSQEGGRGNQPQHF.

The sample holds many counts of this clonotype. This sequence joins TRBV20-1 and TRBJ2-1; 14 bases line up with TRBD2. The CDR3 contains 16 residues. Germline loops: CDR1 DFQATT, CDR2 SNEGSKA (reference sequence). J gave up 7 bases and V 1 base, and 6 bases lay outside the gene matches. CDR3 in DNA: TGCAGTGCTAGAGGACCCCGACTAGCGGGAGGGAATGAGCAGTTCTTC. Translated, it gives CSARGPRLAGGNEQFF.

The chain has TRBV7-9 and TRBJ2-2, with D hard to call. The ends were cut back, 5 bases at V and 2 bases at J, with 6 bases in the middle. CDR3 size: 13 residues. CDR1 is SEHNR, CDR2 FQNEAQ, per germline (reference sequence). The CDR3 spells CASSVTNTGELFF. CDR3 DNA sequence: TGTGCCAGCAGCGTAACCAACACCGGGGAGCTGTTTTTT.

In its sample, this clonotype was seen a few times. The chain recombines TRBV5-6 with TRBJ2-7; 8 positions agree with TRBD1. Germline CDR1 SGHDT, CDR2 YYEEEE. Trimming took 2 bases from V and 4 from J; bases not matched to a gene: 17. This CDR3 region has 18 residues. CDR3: CASSFQRQGTWVRYEQYF. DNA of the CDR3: TGTGCCAGCAGCTTCCAGAGACAGGGGACCTGGGTAAGATACGAGCAGTACTTC.

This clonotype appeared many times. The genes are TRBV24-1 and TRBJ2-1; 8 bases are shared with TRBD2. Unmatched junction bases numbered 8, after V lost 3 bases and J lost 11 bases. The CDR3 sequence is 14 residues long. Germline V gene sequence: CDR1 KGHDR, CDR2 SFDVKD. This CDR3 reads CATSDPRTSRKQFF. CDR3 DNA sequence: TGTGCCACCAGTGATCCGAGGACTAGCAGAAAGCAGTTCTTC.

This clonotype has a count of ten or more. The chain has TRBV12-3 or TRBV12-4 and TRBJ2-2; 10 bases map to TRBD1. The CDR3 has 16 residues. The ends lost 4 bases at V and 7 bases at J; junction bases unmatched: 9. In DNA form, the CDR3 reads TGTGCCAGCAGTTCGAGGGGACAGGGGAAGAGCGGGGAGCTGTTTTTT. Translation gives CASSSRGQGKSGELFF.

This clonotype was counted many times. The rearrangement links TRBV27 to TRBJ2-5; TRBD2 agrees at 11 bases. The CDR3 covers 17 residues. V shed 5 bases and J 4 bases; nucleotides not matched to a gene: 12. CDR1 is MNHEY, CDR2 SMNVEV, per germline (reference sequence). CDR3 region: CASSPGVASGRRETQYF. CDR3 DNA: TGTGCCAGCAGTCCCGGGGTAGCTAGCGGGAGGCGAGAGACCCAGTACTTC.

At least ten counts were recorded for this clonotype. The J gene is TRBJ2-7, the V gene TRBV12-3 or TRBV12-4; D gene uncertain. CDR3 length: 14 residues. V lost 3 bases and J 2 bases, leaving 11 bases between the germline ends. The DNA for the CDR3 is TGTGCCAGCAGTTTTGAGGCTAACACCTACGAGCAGTACTTC. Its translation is CASSFEANTYEQYF.